This T cell receptor (beta chain) is drawn from a study of cytomegalovirus exposure and HLA in healthy donors (dated by TCRdb to the late 2010s). Describing the broader study: An earlier analysis of a few hundred of the donors reported around 280 Gb of sequence data and 117 million unique TCR beta sequences obtained from about 179 million T cells. Rather than drawing on any new phenotypic data, the later analysis identified candidate immune exposures from TCR beta sequences and the way those sequences occurred across donors. HLA typing covered class I and class II loci at four-digit resolution. Among some 400 genotyped donors of the cohort, an average of around 250,000 unique TCR beta nucleotide sequences was sequenced per donor, of which 15% to 20% were non-productive. Of the 300 to 450 genotyped donors, 81% were placed in the genetic ancestry cluster associated with self-reported Caucasian donors. To predict cytomegalovirus infection status, the study brought together high-throughput TCR immunosequencing, statistical association of individual TCRs with disease status, and machine learning. Because of strong linkage in the cohort, roughly 5 DR-DQ haplotypes were treated as single units for association and clustering. The number of typed donors differed by locus: roughly 629-640 for A, B, C, DRB1 and DQB1; some 500 for DQA1; fewer than 610 for DPA1; and around 470 for DPB1. In an earlier analysis of a few hundred of the donors, high-throughput TCR beta sequencing was used to judge whether each TCR beta V gene segment behaved as functional or pseudogenic. Donor age, sex, ethnicity and CMV serostatus were compiled alongside the repertoire data. Besides the first cohort of 666 subjects, a separate validation cohort made up of 95 to 150 different subjects was used. A later genetic analysis took genome-wide SNP genotypes for about three fifths of the roughly 670 donors and used that subset as a discovery cohort. Around 320 gigabases of sequencing data and approximately 80 million unique TCR sequences were included in an early release covering roughly 600 HLA-typed donors. The study was designed to test whether signatures of past pathogen exposure could be identified by cataloging public T cell receptors. The T cell repertoires of around 670 subjects were profiled by immunosequencing and related to cytomegalovirus serostatus. Every discovery cohort repertoire had been produced on one sequencing platform. To study patterns of TCR occurrence, a later analysis re-analyzed previously published TCR beta repertoires from 550 to 800 donors and added high-resolution HLA genotyping.

The library was generated by the immunoSEQ multiplex PCR assay. For the multiplex PCR, a mixture combining 60 forward primers for TCR Vbeta segments and 13 reverse primers for TCR Jbeta segments was used. A multiplex PCR assay on genomic DNA amplified the CDR3 region of rearranged TCR beta genes. On the Illumina HiSeq System, the amplified TCR beta libraries were sequenced as 87-base-pair reads. On the authors' methods: In a later analysis, 70 million to 95 million unique TCR beta chains were counted across the roughly 670 repertoires, and around 11 million of these chains were shared by at least two donors. A nearest-neighbor algorithm error-corrected the raw reads and collapsed the reads into unique sequences, merging closely related sequences to remove PCR and sequencing errors. V, D and J gene segments were assigned by aligning CDR3 sequences to IMGT reference sequences. For a sequence to be retained, a match of at least six nucleotides was required to both a V gene segment and a J gene segment. A rearrangement counted as productive if the CDR3 had no stop codons and remained in frame with V and J, and every other rearrangement counted as non-productive. Following IMGT convention, CDR3 was defined as the stretch from the second conserved V-encoded cysteine up to the conserved J-encoded phenylalanine. The earlier analysis of some 540 of the donors excluded any sequence lacking an unambiguous match to a single V gene segment. An earlier analysis of around 600 of the donors classified V segments as functional when productive rearrangements were above 56.7% and as segregating when the standard deviation between donors was above 5%. A statistical classification framework was built for diagnosing cytomegalovirus status from the catalog of TCR beta chain sequences. In a later analysis, TCR nucleotide sequences were compared against IMGT/GENE-DB human TR gene sequences so that V and J genes could be assigned. In a later analysis, CDR3 sequences and most-parsimonious VDJ recombination scenarios were assigned using the TCRdist pipeline. In a later analysis, every TCR beta chain was defined by the combination of its CDR3 amino acid sequence and its V-gene family, and reads without a unique V-gene family were dropped. A later analysis removed 550 to 700 highly shared, low-generation-probability nucleotide sequences to deal with suspected cross-contamination and a sequencing artifact. For each public chain, a later analysis derived a clonal expansion index from normalized ranks of inferred template counts within each repertoire. A later analysis computed generation probabilities with a VDJ recombination model fitted to out-of-frame rearrangements, and checked the results against IGoR. In a later analysis, TCR-TCR, TCR-HLA and TCR-CMV co-occurrence was scored with hypergeometric tests, and a repertoire-size bias correction was applied to TCR pairs. A later analysis estimated false discovery rates by permuting HLA or CMV assignments 20 times. In a later analysis, co-occurring TCRs were grouped with DBSCAN, and TCRdist sequence similarity was added when clustering was performed within HLA-allele-positive subsets. Co-occurrence clustering excluded repertoires with fewer than 30,000 or more than 120,000 public chains, plus five with anomalous nucleotide sharing. TCRdb obtained this table from immuneACCESS and retained in-frame rearrangements with V and J assigned. These tables miss some clones; where compared with another copy, unresolved V genes account for less than half of the shortfall, and the remainder is unexplained. The V and J calls and clone size were taken over from that table, and D and trimming were inferred from the DNA. The sample records 100,000 to 120,000 clones, 83% of which are singletons. In total, the top ten clones hold 6% to 7.5% of the sample.

The CDR3 contains 16 residues, cysteine and phenylalanine counted. The read is trimmed to its CDR3 DNA, 48 bases read in frame from base 1. The germline ends are 18 bases apart after V is trimmed by 7 bases and J by 0 bases. Sequences MDHEN (CDR1) and SYDVKM (CDR2) are obtained from the germline V gene. The research as a whole found: In a later analysis, several top co-occurrence clusters were reported to appear linked to parvovirus B19, influenza, CMV and Epstein-Barr virus. Because HLA typing was unavailable for some donors at each locus, only the typed subset was used in association tests. Immune exposure information for the cohort was limited to CMV serostatus. According to a later genetic analysis, donors in an Asian-associated ancestry cluster had fewer N-insertions in productive TCRs than the approximately 700-donor mean. A later analysis found that most CMV-associated TCR beta chains appeared HLA-restricted, with HLA associations seemingly driven largely by CMV exposure. Strong co-occurrence of HLA alleles, especially DR and DQ, made assigning TCR associations to individual alleles difficult. An association between a missense DCLRE1C variant and V-gene and J-gene trimming of TCR beta chains was found in a later genetic analysis and replicated in an independent cohort. In a later analysis, the rate of TCR association differed among HLA loci, with DRB1 alleles having the most associated TCRs and HLA-C alleles having the fewest. Some IMGT-functional V segments, including TRBV6-2 and TRBV6-3, could not be distinguished by the 87-base-pair reads and were therefore excluded. Only TCR beta chains were sequenced in this cohort, and the absence of alpha or paired-chain data limited detectable features. Specific HLA alleles were associated with more than 15,000 TCR beta sequences at a false discovery rate of 0.05 in a later analysis. It was suggested by the authors that the approach could potentially be generalized to other disease states and immunological phenotypes. Linkage disequilibrium might explain the correlated functional status among segregating V segments, but an unknown experimental factor could not be excluded. In vitro tests confirmed that a few of the cytomegalovirus-associated TCR beta chains recognize cytomegalovirus antigens. The earlier analysis of some 540 of the donors excluded around 17 rarely observed V segments, including chromosome 9 orphons, because counts were too low. An earlier analysis of several hundred of the donors showed that most TCR beta V segments appeared in productive rearrangements either about 90% or about 30% of the time, which broadly matched IMGT annotations. A further reported finding was that TCR beta sequences accurately predicted the HLA-A and HLA-B alleles for most subjects in the first cohort. The study gave a list of about 160 TCR beta chains associated with cytomegalovirus. The sequencing pipeline was judged likely to have produced a cluster of highly shared sequence variants as a technical artifact. Across donors, most TCR sequences were observed very rarely, whereas some public TCRs were present in many individuals. In a later analysis, HLA-associated TCR beta chains were found to be more clonally expanded and to have lower generation probabilities than equally common non-associated chains. The presence/absence analyses assumed that sequencing depth was roughly uniform across donors, and that assumption may not be true. In both the original and validation cohorts, the classifier was reported to diagnose cytomegalovirus status with high specificity and sensitivity.

The cohort comprised 710 or so healthy bone marrow donors. Cohort members were all nominally healthy when sampled, although unrecorded immune exposures were likely present. The donor was CMV seronegative and was included in the group of about 400 seronegative cohort members. A peripheral blood sample was provided by each donor, and peripheral blood mononuclear cells were used for TCR beta sequencing. The Qiagen DNeasy Blood Extraction Kit was used to extract genomic DNA from the blood cell samples. This clone was detected only once. This receptor's antigen is unknown. Qualities for individual bases were not recorded, and no much larger clone is one base off.

Material: PBMCs. The rearrangement combines TRBV28 with TRBJ1-2, with no confident D gene call. The source of this sequence is a young man in good health and CMV-seronegative. The CDR3 region: CASTILSGSSNYGYTF. At the DNA level, the sequence is TGTGCCAGCACCATTTTATCAGGCAGCTCTAACTATGGCTACACCTTC.